This TCR beta chain was obtained from a study of T cells in tuberculosis. On the study more broadly: In South Africa, adults with active tuberculosis were compared with IGRA-negative and latently infected IGRA-positive adolescents.

Measured with immunoSEQ multiplex PCR; TCRdb has only the in-frame clones, and not every one. Seen here are about 50,000 clones, 90% to 95% observed once, and the top ten hold 1.4%. Germline CDR1 reads SGHRS; CDR2 reads YFSETQ. Trimming took 0 bases from V and 3 from J, leaving 12 bases between them. This CDR3 spans 15 amino acids. Time point described: new active TB diagnosis, blood taken before or within 7 days of starting treatment. Tuberculosis was confirmed by positive sputum smear and/or M. tuberculosis culture. The rearrangement links TRBV5-1 to TRBJ1-2; D perhaps matches TRBD1 (5 bases). The source of this sequence is an adult with tuberculosis. Sequencing used PBMCs, obtained at tuberculosis diagnosis. CDR3 loop: CASSLGGRSDYGYTF. CDR3 nucleotides: TGCGCCAGCAGCTTGGGGGGCAGGTCGGACTATGGCTACACCTTC.